Below, one TCR beta chain is given with its context. Antigen: not known. Germline CDR1 reads SNHLY; CDR2 reads FYNNEI. V gave up 7 bases and J gave up 8 bases, with 14 bases separating them. The CDR3 is 13 residues long. This sample is drawn from a study of cytomegalovirus exposure and HLA in healthy donors. Whole-study findings and limits: Later analysis showed most CMV-associated TCR beta chains appearing HLA-restricted.

The PCR had 60 Vbeta and 13 Jbeta primers. Assay: immunoSEQ multiplex PCR; the TCRdb copy retains only in-frame clones and omits some. Of roughly 240,000 clones in the sample, 70% to 90% were seen once. Sequencing input: PBMCs. This sequence was found in a girl aged 2 to 9 in good health and CMV-seronegative. This chain uses TRBV2 with TRBJ1-4; D is unclear. CDR3: CASNLNHREKLFF. The CDR3 DNA reads as TGTGCCAGCAACCTTAATCACCGGGAAAAACTGTTTTTT.